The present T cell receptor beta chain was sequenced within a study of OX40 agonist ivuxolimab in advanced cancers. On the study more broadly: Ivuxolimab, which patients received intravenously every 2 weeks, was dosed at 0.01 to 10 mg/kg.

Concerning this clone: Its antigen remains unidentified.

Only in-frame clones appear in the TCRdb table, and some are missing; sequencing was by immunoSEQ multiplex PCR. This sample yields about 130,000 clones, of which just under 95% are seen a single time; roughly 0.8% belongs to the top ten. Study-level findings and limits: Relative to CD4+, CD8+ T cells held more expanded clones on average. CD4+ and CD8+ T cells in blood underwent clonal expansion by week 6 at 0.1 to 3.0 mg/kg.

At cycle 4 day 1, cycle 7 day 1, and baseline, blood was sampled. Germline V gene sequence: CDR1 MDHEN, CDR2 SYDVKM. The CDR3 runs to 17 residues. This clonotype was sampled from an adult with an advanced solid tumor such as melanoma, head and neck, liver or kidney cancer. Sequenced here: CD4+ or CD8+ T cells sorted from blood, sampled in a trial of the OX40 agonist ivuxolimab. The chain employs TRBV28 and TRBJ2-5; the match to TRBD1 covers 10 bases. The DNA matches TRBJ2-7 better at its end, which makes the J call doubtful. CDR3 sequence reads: CASSLFGTGDVNYEQYF. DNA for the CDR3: TGTGCCAGCAGTTTATTTGGGACAGGGGACGTAAACTACGAGCAGTACTTC.